This T cell receptor beta chain was obtained from a study of response to subunit inactivated influenza vaccine. The study, taken as a whole, reports: Authors suggested few new T cells are recruited by each seasonal influenza vaccination.

CDR1 is MNHNS and CDR2 is SASEGT in the germline V gene. The CDR3 consists of 13 residues. Germline trimming cut 3 bases from V and 5 bases from J; bases unmatched to any gene: 1. To note about this clonotype: Its matching antigen is unknown.

MiXCR was run by TCRdb on the RT-PCR reads, yielding one entry per CDR3 protein. The sample shows about 540,000 distinct CDR3 sequences, 20% to 25% of them seen only once. These data also formed part of another study, on T cells expressing NK-cell markers. This second study says: Generation of TCR beta cDNA was performed by 5'RACE template switching incorporating UMIs.

The source was CD4+ T cells sorted from PBMCs, collected roughly 12 days after vaccination. The clonotype originates from a man in his fifties who received an inactivated influenza vaccine. This chain links TRBV6-1 with TRBJ1-5, with TRBD1 identical over 7 bases. CDR3 in DNA: TGTGCCAGCAGTGATGACAGGGATCAGCCCCAGCATTTT. Its protein product is CASSDDRDQPQHF.